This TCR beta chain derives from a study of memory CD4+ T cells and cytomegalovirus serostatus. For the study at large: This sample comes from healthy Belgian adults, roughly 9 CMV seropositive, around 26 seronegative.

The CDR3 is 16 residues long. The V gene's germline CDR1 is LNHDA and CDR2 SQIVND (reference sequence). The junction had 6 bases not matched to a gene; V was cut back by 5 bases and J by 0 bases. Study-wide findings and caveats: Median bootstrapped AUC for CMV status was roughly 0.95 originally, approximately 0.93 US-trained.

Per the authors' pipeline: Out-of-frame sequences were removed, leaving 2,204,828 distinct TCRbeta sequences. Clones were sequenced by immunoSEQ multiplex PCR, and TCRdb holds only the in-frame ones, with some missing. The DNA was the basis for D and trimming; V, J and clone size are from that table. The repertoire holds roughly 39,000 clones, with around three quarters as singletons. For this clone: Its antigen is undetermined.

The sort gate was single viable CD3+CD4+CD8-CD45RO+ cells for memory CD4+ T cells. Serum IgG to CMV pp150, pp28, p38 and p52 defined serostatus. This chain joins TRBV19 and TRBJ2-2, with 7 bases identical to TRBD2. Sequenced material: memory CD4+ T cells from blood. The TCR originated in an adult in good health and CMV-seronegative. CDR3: CASSLLAGANTGELFF. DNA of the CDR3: TGTGCCAGTAGTCTGCTGGCGGGGGCGAACACCGGGGAGCTGTTTTTT.